The 27 T cell receptor beta chains listed next were all sequenced from one sample in a study of read filtering for tumor transcriptome and immune sequencing. Molecular barcoded adaptors covering alpha/delta and beta/gamma chains were used on approximately 400 ng RNA. TCRdb processed the reads anew with MiXCR; each CDR3 protein has one entry. This sample has 40,000 or so distinct CDR3 sequences, with roughly an eighth found just once. Sequenced sample: a population of CD138-negative cells sorted from bone marrow. The receptors come from a donor at least 40 years old with multiple myeloma.

This clonotype appeared many times. The chain is built from TRBV3-1 and TRBJ2-1; TRBD1 matches at 8 bases. V trimming: 4 bases; J trimming: 8 bases; junction bases outside the gene matches: 7. Per germline, CDR1 LGHDT and CDR2 YNNKEL (reference sequence). This CDR3 spans 14 amino acids. The CDR3 is CASSPGQGWDEQFF. DNA for the CDR3: TGTGCCAGCAGCCCCGGACAGGGCTGGGATGAGCAGTTCTTC.

This clonotype was detected many times. The chain uses TRBV28 and TRBJ2-7; 10 nucleotides agree with TRBD1. The V and J ends lost 8 bases and 6 bases, in that order; junction bases with no gene match: 13. Germline CDR1 and CDR2: MDHEN and SYDVKM. This CDR3 has 15 amino acids. CDR3 amino acids: CASGTGGQGVVEQYF. The CDR3, as DNA: TGTGCCAGCGGTACGGGAGGACAGGGGGTGGTCGAGCAGTACTTC.

This clonotype was detected ten times or more. At one end the junction does not follow the germline gene, possibly because of a read error. The J gene is TRBJ1-1, the V gene TRBV13; no definite D call. The CDR3 has 15 amino acids. The V gene's germline CDR1 is PRHDT and CDR2 FYEKMQ (reference sequence). The CDR3: CASSLGPGGIAEAFF. CDR3 sequence (DNA): TGTGCCAGCAGCCTAGGACCCGGTGGGATAGCTGAAGCTTTCTTT.

The rearrangement joins TRBV5-4 to TRBJ2-5, with 8 bases matching TRBD2. Germline values: CDR1 SGHNT, CDR2 YYREEE (reference sequence). The V gene end was trimmed by 2 bases and the J gene end by 5 bases; junction bases not matched to a gene: 11. This CDR3 has 16 amino acids. The CDR3 nucleotides read TGTGCCAGCAGCTTCCCCGGGACTAGATTGGGGGAGACCCAGTACTTC. As protein: CASSFPGTRLGETQYF.

This clonotype has at least ten counts. The rearrangement links TRBV7-9 to TRBJ2-5, with D possibly being TRBD1 or TRBD2 (5 bases each). This CDR3 is built from 16 residues. CDR1 and CDR2 from the germline V gene are SEHNR and FQNEAQ (reference sequence). Trimming cost V 1 base and J 0 bases, with 12 bases left between them. CDR3: CASSLGGTKYQETQYF. The CDR3 nucleotides read TGTGCCAGCAGCTTAGGTGGGACCAAGTACCAAGAGACCCAGTACTTC.

This clonotype was counted at least ten times. Just one base apart from a much larger clone, this may be a read error. CDR3 residues: CASKAGDPSFYNEQFF. For the CDR3, the DNA is TGTGCCAGCAAGGCGGGGGACCCTAGCTTCTACAATGAGCAGTTCTTC. This chain uses TRBV6-5 with TRBJ2-1; 7 nucleotides match TRBD2. J gave up 3 bases and V 7 bases, and 12 bases lay outside the gene matches. This CDR3 is built from 16 residues. The germline CDR1 and CDR2 sequences are MNHEY and SVGAGI.

This clonotype was seen only a few times. This may come from a read error, since a much larger clone is one base off. Without the conserved terminal phenylalanine or tryptophan, this CDR3 likely stems from a read error. The chain has TRBV7-3 and TRBJ2-1; D not resolved. The CDR3 has 12 residues. Germline values: CDR1 SGHTA, CDR2 FQGTGA. V was pared by 4 bases and J by 7 bases, with 8 bases between. The CDR3 sequence: CASSSNLNEQFL. The CDR3, as DNA: TGTGCCAGCAGCTCGAACCTAAATGAGCAGTTCCTC.

This clonotype was seen many times. The chain couples TRBV4-1 to TRBJ2-2, with a possible D match to TRBD1 (6 bases). The ends were cut back, 1 base at V and 1 base at J, with 10 bases in the middle. Per germline, CDR1 MGHRA and CDR2 YSYEKL. The CDR3 sequence is 16 residues long. CDR3 region: CASSQGGGQNTGELFF. CDR3 sequence (DNA): TGCGCCAGCAGCCAAGGAGGGGGACAGAACACCGGGGAGCTGTTTTTT.

This clonotype appeared many times. This could be a read error, since a much larger clone is one nucleotide away. This sequence joins TRBV3-1 and TRBJ2-1; D is unclear. CDR1 and CDR2 (germline): LGHDT, YNNKEL (reference sequence). The CDR3 length is 17 residues. V gave up 0 bases and J gave up 0 bases, with 12 bases separating them. The CDR3 protein is CASSQDIFADSYNEQFF. As DNA, the CDR3 is TGTGCCAGCAGCCAAGATATTTTCGCAGACTCCTACAATGAGCAGTTCTTC.

Notes on this clonotype: A read error is the likely source, as a far larger clone sits one nucleotide away. CDR3 loop: CATAQGLRMDTQHF. CDR3 nucleotide sequence: TGTGCCACTGCTCAGGGACTGCGGATGGATACGCAGCATTTT. This chain connects TRBV5-1 to TRBJ2-3, with a weak D call TRBD1 (5 bases). The J call could be wrong; TRBJ1-5 is a better fit for the DNA end. CDR3 length equals 14 residues. Germline CDR1 and CDR2: SGHRS and YFSETQ.

The J gene is TRBJ2-3, the V gene TRBV12-3 or TRBV12-4; the D call may be TRBD1 or TRBD2 (5 bases each). The CDR3 runs 15 residues. The V end lost 6 bases, the J end lost 0 bases, and 13 bases lay between the germline ends. The CDR3 nucleotides are TGTGCCAGCAGACTGGGGGTTCTCAGCACAGATACGCAGTATTTT. This encodes CASRLGVLSTDTQYF.

This clonotype has a count of ten or more. The chain recombines TRBV28 with TRBJ2-7; 7 nucleotides line up with TRBD1. Per the germline V gene, CDR1 is MDHEN and CDR2 is SYDVKM. The CDR3 length is 12 residues. V lost 7 bases, J lost 2 bases, and 2 bases stayed unmatched. The CDR3 loop is CASTRGTYEQYF. CDR3 DNA: TGTGCCAGCACCAGGGGGACCTACGAGCAGTACTTC.

This clonotype showed up just a few times. The rearrangement links TRBV4-1 to TRBJ2-7; TRBD1 matches at 8 bases. This CDR3 is built from 15 residues. Germline lookup yields CDR1 MGHRA and CDR2 YSYEKL. V lost 0 bases to trimming and J lost 2 bases; unmatched junction nucleotides: 3. The DNA for the CDR3 is TGCGCCAGCAGCCAAGATTCGGACAGGGCCTACGAGCAGTACTTC. This gives the protein CASSQDSDRAYEQYF.

For this clonotype: At one end, the junction sequence differs from germline, possibly due to a read error. The CDR3 region has the DNA TGTGCCAGTAGTACGCAGGGCAATCAGCCCCTGCATTTT. Protein sequence: CASSTQGNQPLHF. The chain carries TRBV19 and TRBJ1-5; possible D gene TRBD1, 5 bases. The CDR3 has 13 residues. CDR1 is LNHDA, CDR2 SQIVND, per germline (reference sequence).

This clonotype was recorded many times. The gene calls are TRBV23-1 and TRBJ2-6; 10 nucleotides match TRBD1. TRBV23-1 is an ORF; its function is uncertain. V was pared by 8 bases and J by 0 bases, with 4 bases of the junction left unmatched. This CDR3 region has 16 residues. CDR3 in amino acids: CASRDRGHSGANVLTF. The CDR3 region has the DNA TGCGCCAGCCGGGACAGGGGCCACTCTGGGGCCAACGTCCTGACTTTC.

The sample holds many counts of this clonotype. The chain links TRBV7-6 to TRBJ2-1; D is undetermined. The CDR3 covers 16 residues. Trimming left V 1 base short and J 0 bases short, with 10 bases between. Germline lookup yields CDR1 SGHVS and CDR2 FNYEAQ. As DNA, the CDR3 is TGTGCCAGCAGCTTAGAACCAACGAGCTCCTACAATGAGCAGTTCTTC. This codes for CASSLEPTSSYNEQFF.

As for this clonotype: Here the CDR3 omits its conserved ending phenylalanine or tryptophan, so a read error is the likely source. The genes are TRBV10-3 and TRBJ2-1; TRBD2 might be the D (6 bases). The ends were cut back, 10 bases at V and 0 bases at J, with 16 bases in the middle. There are 15 residues in the CDR3. Germline CDR1 and CDR2: ENHRY and SYGVKD. CDR3 in DNA: TGTGCCACGATTCGGGACTCAAGCTCCTACAATGAGCAGTTCCTC. Encoded protein: CATIRDSSSYNEQFL.

There are many counts of this clonotype. The rearrangement links TRBV11-2 to TRBJ2-5; no firm D call. Germline loops: CDR1 SGHAT, CDR2 FQNNGV. This CDR3 comprises 12 residues. Trimming took 5 bases from V and 5 from J, leaving 9 bases between them. Here the CDR3 DNA reads TGTGCCAGCAGCCGGGTCCGGGAGACCCAGTACTTC. Its translation: CASSRVRETQYF.

Concerning this clonotype itself: The final CDR3 position lacks the conserved phenylalanine or tryptophan, pointing to a likely read error. CDR3 nucleotides: TGTGCCAGCAGCAGGGGGAACGAGCAGTACTCC. Translated, it gives CASSRGNEQYS. J is TRBJ2-7 and V is TRBV6-6, with 7 bases fitting TRBD1. In germline, CDR1 is MNHNY, CDR2 SVGAGI (reference sequence). The CDR3 totals 11 residues. Trimming at V came to 6 bases and at J to 5 bases, leaving 1 base not matched to a gene.

At least ten counts were recorded for this clonotype. The genes are TRBV5-6 and TRBJ2-5, with 7 nucleotides matching TRBD2. Germline trimming cut 4 bases from V and 2 bases from J; bases unmatched to any gene: 11. This CDR3 comprises 16 residues. Germline-derived CDR1 and CDR2 are SGHDT and YYEEEE. The CDR3 DNA reads TGTGCCAGCAGCGGGGACTACCTCACGGGTCAAGAGACCCAGTACTTC. This sequence encodes CASSGDYLTGQETQYF. The complete variable domain, with remaining parts taken from reference TRBV5-6 and TRBJ2-5, reads DAGVTQSPTHLIKTRGQQVTLRCSPKSGHDTVSWYQQALGQGPQFIFQYYEEEERQRGNFPDRFSGHQFPNYSSELNVNALLLGDSALYLCASSGDYLTGQETQYFGPGTRLLVL.

This clonotype was seen repeatedly, ten times or more. J is TRBJ2-7 and V is TRBV5-1, with 8 bases matching TRBD2. Germline CDR1 SGHRS, CDR2 YFSETQ. The junction had 6 bases not matched to a gene; V was cut back by 4 bases and J by 0 bases. The CDR3 length is 15 residues. The CDR3 loop reads CASSRGLEVSYEQYF. CDR3 nucleotide sequence: TGCGCCAGCAGCCGGGGACTAGAAGTCTCCTACGAGCAGTACTTC.

CDR3 in amino acids: CAIGGGINEQFF. The DNA for the CDR3 is TGTGCGATCGGGGGAGGGATCAATGAGCAGTTCTTC. The chain employs TRBV10-3 and TRBJ2-1, with 7 bases aligning to TRBD2. Germline V lookup: CDR1 ENHRY, CDR2 SYGVKD. The length of the CDR3 is 12 residues.

Concerning this clonotype itself: A much larger clonotype is one base distant, so this may be a read error. The V call is TRBV6-6, the J call TRBJ1-2; a possible D gene is TRBD1 (6 bases). CDR1 MNHNY and CDR2 SVGAGI come from the germline V gene (reference sequence). The CDR3 has 14 amino acids. The CDR3 DNA is TGTGTCAGCAGTTACACGGACAGAACTTATGGCTACACCTTC. It translates to CVSSYTDRTYGYTF.

As concerns this clonotype: Relative to the germline gene, one junction end is altered; a read error may explain this. The V and J genes are TRBV5-1 and TRBJ1-1; a weak D match, TRBD1 (6 bases). The CDR3 contains 13 residues. Germline values: CDR1 SGHRS, CDR2 YFSETQ. CDR3 residues: CASSFYGGTEALF. The CDR3 DNA reads as TGCGCCAGCAGCTTTTACGGGGGCACTGAAGCTCTCTTT. Variable domain in full (rest from reference TRBV5-1 and TRBJ1-1): KAGVTQTPRYLIKTRGQQVTLSCSPISGHRSVSWYQQTPGQGLQFLFEYFSETQRNKGNFPGRFSGRQFSNSRSEMNVSTLELGDSALYLCASSFYGGTEALFGQGTRLTVV.

About this clonotype itself: One junction end disagrees with the germline gene, perhaps due to a read error. The chain recombines TRBV11-1 with TRBJ1-1, with TRBD1 as a possible D gene (5 bases). The CDR3 loop spans 14 amino acids. CDR1 SGHAT and CDR2 FQDESV come from the germline V gene (reference sequence). The CDR3 DNA follows: TGTGCCAGCAGCCCGCGGGGGTCCTTTCCTGATGCTTTCTTT. It is translated as CASSPRGSFPDAFF.

This clonotype was counted ten times or more. The chain employs TRBV30 and TRBJ1-2; D gene ambiguous. V was pared by 2 bases and J by 4 bases, with 8 bases between. Germline-derived CDR1 and CDR2 are GTSNPN and SVGIG (reference sequence). The CDR3 sequence is 12 residues long. The CDR3 sequence is CAWSSGAYGYTF. The CDR3 bases are TGTGCCTGGAGTAGCGGAGCCTATGGCTACACCTTC.

This clonotype was seen many times. A much larger clone differs from this one at a single base, so this may be a read error. The chain links TRBV27 to TRBJ2-1; 8 nucleotides match TRBD1. Germline trimming cut 8 bases from V and 12 bases from J; bases unmatched to any gene: 18. Germline V gene lookup returns CDR1 MNHEY and CDR2 SMNVEV (reference sequence). The CDR3 is made up of 15 amino acids. In nucleotides, the CDR3 is TGTGCCAGCCAACCGTTGGACAGGGCATCGGATGGGCAGTTCTTC. Protein product: CASQPLDRASDGQFF.